What follows are 5 T cell receptor beta chains derived from one specimen sequenced in a study of blood T cell repertoires in COVID-19. Assay used: immunoSEQ multiplex PCR; TCRdb lists only in-frame clones, some missing. The table shows fewer than 250,000 clones, with around 89% occurring only once. The sequencing sample was made of PBMCs or T cells enriched from blood (not recorded which). These TCRs come from a man aged 45 to 65 who had been exposed to COVID-19.

The V and J genes are TRBV6-5 and TRBJ1-2, with D maybe TRBD1 (6 bases). Germline V gene data show CDR1 as MNHEY and CDR2 as SVGAGI. Deletions cut 6 bases from V and 0 bases from J, with 11 bases between. This CDR3 contains 14 residues. The CDR3 DNA reads TGTGCCAGCAGCGACAGGAGAGCTAACTATGGCTACACCTTC. Translated, it gives CASSDRRANYGYTF.

This sequence joins TRBV6-6 and TRBJ1-2; the D is unclear. CDR3 length: 14 amino acids. The V end lost 7 bases, the J end lost 2 bases, and 14 bases lay between the germline ends. Germline-derived CDR1 and CDR2 are MNHNY and SVGAGI (reference sequence). The CDR3 DNA sequence: TGTGCCAGCATTCGAGGAGCGGGGAACTATGGCTACACCTTC. Translating it yields CASIRGAGNYGYTF.

This clone has a single count. The chain is built from TRBV6-6 and TRBJ1-5, with 7 bases that match TRBD1. CDR3 size: 15 residues. The germline V gene encodes CDR1 MNHNY and CDR2 SVGAGI (reference sequence). V lost 0 bases, J lost 9 bases, and 8 bases stayed unmatched. DNA for the CDR3: TGTGCCAGCAGTTACTCACAGGGGACCGGGAGGCCCCAGCATTTT. It translates to CASSYSQGTGRPQHF.

The V gene is TRBV30, the J gene TRBJ2-3; 8 nucleotides agree with TRBD2. Germline V gives CDR1 GTSNPN, CDR2 SVGIG (reference sequence). CDR3 size: 13 residues. V dropped 8 bases and J dropped 3; count of bases not matched to a gene: 7. The CDR3 loop is CAGERGLTDTQYF. Written as DNA, the CDR3 is TGTGCCGGGGAGCGGGGGCTAACAGATACGCAGTATTTT.

This sequence joins TRBV19 and TRBJ1-6; weak D call: TRBD1 (6 bases). With 3 bases removed from V and 7 bases from J, the gap between germline ends came to 13 bases. This CDR3 region has 15 residues. Germline assignment: CDR1 LNHDA and CDR2 SQIVND (reference sequence). This chain's CDR3 is CASSMHREKNSPLHF. The CDR3 coding sequence is TGTGCCAGTAGTATGCACAGGGAGAAGAATTCACCCCTCCACTTT.